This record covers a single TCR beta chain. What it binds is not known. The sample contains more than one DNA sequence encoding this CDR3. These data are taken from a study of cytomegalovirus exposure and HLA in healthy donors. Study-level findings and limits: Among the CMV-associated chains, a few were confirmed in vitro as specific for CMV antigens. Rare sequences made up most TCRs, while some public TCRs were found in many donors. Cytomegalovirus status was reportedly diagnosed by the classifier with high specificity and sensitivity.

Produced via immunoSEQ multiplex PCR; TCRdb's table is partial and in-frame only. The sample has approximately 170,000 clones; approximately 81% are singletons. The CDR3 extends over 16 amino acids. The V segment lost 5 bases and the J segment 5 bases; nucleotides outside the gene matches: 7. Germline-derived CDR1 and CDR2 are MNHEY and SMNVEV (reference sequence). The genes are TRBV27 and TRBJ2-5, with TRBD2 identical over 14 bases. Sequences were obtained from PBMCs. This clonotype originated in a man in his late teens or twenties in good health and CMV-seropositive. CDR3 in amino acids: CASSLGLAGARETQYF. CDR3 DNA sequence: TGTGCCAGCAGTCTGGGACTAGCGGGGGCACGGGAGACCCAGTACTTC.